The 14 T cell receptor beta chains below all came from one sample that was sequenced in a study of cytomegalovirus exposure and HLA in healthy donors. The PCR had 60 Vbeta and 13 Jbeta primers. Sequencing used immunoSEQ multiplex PCR; TCRdb keeps in-frame clones, though not all of them. The top ten hold under 3% of the sample, which has approximately 41,000 clones, about 85% seen once. The sequenced sample consisted of PBMCs. The source is a man over 45 in good health and CMV-seronegative.

This chain's CDR3 is CASQETITGELFF. The CDR3 region has the DNA TGTGCCAGTCAAGAGACAATCACCGGGGAGCTGTTTTTT. V gene TRBV9 combines with J gene TRBJ2-2; D call uncertain. This CDR3 comprises 13 residues. Germline V gene sequence: CDR1 SGDLS, CDR2 YYNGEE. V was shortened by 8 bases and J by 4 bases, with 12 bases between the two germline ends.

The chain recombines TRBV19 with TRBJ2-7; 7 positions agree with TRBD1. The trim removed 4 bases at V and 6 bases at J, leaving 6 bases unmatched. This CDR3 is 13 amino acids long. Germline CDR1 LNHDA, CDR2 SQIVND (reference sequence). CDR3 sequence reads: CASSTDRWGEQYF. CDR3 DNA sequence: TGTGCCAGTAGTACGGACAGGTGGGGCGAGCAGTACTTC.

DNA for the CDR3: TGTGCCTTGCAAGGGGGGGGCCTCGGCTATGGCTACACCTTC. Amino acid sequence: CALQGGGLGYGYTF. This rearrangement joins TRBV30 to TRBJ1-2; D perhaps matches TRBD1 (6 bases). The germline V gene encodes CDR1 GTSNPN and CDR2 SVGIG (reference sequence). V was clipped by 7 bases and J by 4 bases, with 19 bases between them. CDR3 size: 14 residues.

The chain is built from TRBV18 and TRBJ1-2, with 10 bases matching TRBD1. Trimming took 0 bases from V and 2 from J; bases not matched to a gene: 3. The CDR3 runs 16 residues. Germline values: CDR1 KGHSH, CDR2 LQKENI. The CDR3 coding sequence is TGTGCCAGCTCACCACCGGCGGGACAGGGGAACTATGGCTACACCTTC. Translating it yields CASSPPAGQGNYGYTF.

This sequence joins TRBV19 and TRBJ2-5; D perhaps matches TRBD2 (5 bases). The V end was cut by 3 bases, the J end by 4 bases, with 6 bases between. The CDR3 spans 12 residues. Germline CDR1 and CDR2: LNHDA and SQIVND (reference sequence). The CDR3 region is CASSIRGETQYF. In DNA form, the CDR3 reads TGTGCCAGTAGTATTCGGGGAGAGACCCAGTACTTC.

This sequence joins TRBV6-6 and TRBJ1-1, with D hard to call. The germline V gene encodes CDR1 MNHNY and CDR2 SVGAGI (reference sequence). The V gene lost 2 bases and the J gene lost 1 base, with 5 bases spanning the gap. This CDR3 region has 13 residues. The CDR3 spells CASSYVQNTEAFF. The CDR3 bases are TGTGCCAGCAGTTACGTACAGAACACTGAAGCTTTCTTT.

V is TRBV7-9 and J is TRBJ2-5, with TRBD1 identical over 11 bases. There are 17 residues in the CDR3. From germline, CDR1 is SEHNR and CDR2 FQNEAQ (reference sequence). With 5 bases clipped from V and 2 bases from J, the junction kept 10 bases outside the gene matches. CDR3 sequence reads: CASSAGQGVVGQETQYF. The CDR3 nucleotides are TGTGCCAGCAGCGCGGGACAGGGGGTGGTGGGACAAGAGACCCAGTACTTC.

This clone was detected once. This chain connects TRBV27 to TRBJ2-6; D is unclear. Trimming left V 5 bases short and J 1 base short, with 6 bases between. This CDR3 has 14 amino acids. Per germline, CDR1 MNHEY and CDR2 SMNVEV (reference sequence). The CDR3 sequence is CASSPGSGANVLTF. CDR3 DNA sequence: TGTGCCAGCAGTCCCGGTTCTGGGGCCAACGTCCTGACTTTC. The complete variable domain, with remaining parts taken from reference TRBV27 and TRBJ2-6, reads EAQVTQNPRYLITVTGKKLTVTCSQNMNHEYMSWYRQDPGLGLRQIYYSMNVEVTDKGDVPEGYKVSRKEKRNFPLILESPSPNQTSLYFCASSPGSGANVLTFGAGSRLTVL.

This chain connects TRBV14 to TRBJ2-1; TRBD1 aligns across 7 bases. Trimming at V came to 6 bases and at J to 9 bases, leaving 8 bases not matched to a gene. CDR3 size: 13 residues. Germline CDR1 reads SGHDN; CDR2 reads FVKESK. CDR3 in amino acids: CASSKGARSEQFF. In DNA, the CDR3 is TGTGCCAGCAGTAAGGGGGCGAGGAGTGAGCAGTTCTTC.

The table lists this clone with a count of one. The chain is built from TRBV6-6 and TRBJ2-7; 12 bases align to TRBD2. CDR1 is MNHNY, CDR2 SVGAGI, per germline (reference sequence). The ends lost 6 bases at V and 3 bases at J; junction bases unmatched: 6. CDR3 length: 15 amino acids. The CDR3, as DNA: TGTGCCAGCAGCCGACTAGCGGGAGAAGGCTACGAGCAGTACTTC. It encodes CASSRLAGEGYEQYF.

The chain couples TRBV18 to TRBJ2-7; TRBD2 aligns across 12 bases. The CDR3 covers 15 residues. After removal of 5 bases from V and 6 bases from J, the junction contained 8 bases not matched to a gene. Germline V gene sequence: CDR1 KGHSH, CDR2 LQKENI. The CDR3 DNA sequence: TGTGCCAGCTCAAGCGGACTAGCGGGATGGGGCGAGCAGTACTTC. The encoded protein is CASSSGLAGWGEQYF. Full variable domain (missing parts from reference TRBV18 and TRBJ2-7): NAGVMQNPRHLVRRRGQEARLRCSPMKGHSHVYWYRQLPEEGLKFMVYLQKENIIDESGMPKERFSAEFPKEGPSILRIQQVVRGDSAAYFCASSSGLAGWGEQYFGPGTRLTVT.

This chain links TRBV11-1 with TRBJ2-1, with 9 bases matching TRBD2. J lost 4 bases, V lost 1 base, and 8 bases had no gene match. Germline V CDR1 and CDR2: SGHAT, FQDESV (reference sequence). This CDR3 is 17 amino acids long. The CDR3 DNA follows: TGTGCCAGCAGCTTAGTTTTAGCGGGAGAGGGTTACAATGAGCAGTTCTTC. Amino acid sequence: CASSLVLAGEGYNEQFF.

This chain links TRBV28 with TRBJ2-7; 7 bases line up with TRBD2. CDR1 MDHEN and CDR2 SYDVKM come from the germline V gene. The CDR3 totals 15 residues. V trimming: 6 bases; J trimming: 4 bases; junction bases outside the gene matches: 12. CDR3 nucleotides: TGTGCCAGCAGACCCAACACGCGGACTAGTTACGAGCAGTACTTC. This translates into CASRPNTRTSYEQYF.

This clone was seen a single time. The chain has TRBV19 and TRBJ2-5; 10 positions agree with TRBD1. The J call could be wrong; TRBJ2-7 is a better fit for the DNA end. The CDR3 has 15 residues. The germline V gene encodes CDR1 LNHDA and CDR2 SQIVND (reference sequence). The CDR3 here is CASSSPGTGVNEQYF. The CDR3 nucleotides are TGTGCCAGTAGTTCACCCGGGACAGGGGTCAACGAGCAGTACTTC.